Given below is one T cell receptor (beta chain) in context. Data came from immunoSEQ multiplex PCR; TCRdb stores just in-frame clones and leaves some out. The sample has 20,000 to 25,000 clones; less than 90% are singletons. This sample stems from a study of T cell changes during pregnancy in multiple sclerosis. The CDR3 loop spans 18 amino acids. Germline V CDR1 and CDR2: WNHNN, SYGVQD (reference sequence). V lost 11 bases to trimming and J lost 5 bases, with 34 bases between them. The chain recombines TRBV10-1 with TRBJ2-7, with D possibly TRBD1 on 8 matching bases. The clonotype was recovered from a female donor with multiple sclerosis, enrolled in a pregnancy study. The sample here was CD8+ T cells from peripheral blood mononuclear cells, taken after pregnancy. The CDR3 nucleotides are TGCGCCCACCCGGGGCAGGGGGCTAAGCGGGGAGAGAAGGACGAGCAGTACTTC. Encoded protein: CAHPGQGAKRGEKDEQYF.